This TCR beta chain is from a study of blood T cell repertoires in COVID-19. Across the whole study: In each case, the material was cDNA or gDNA derived from T cells, B-cell-depleted T cells, or PBMCs.

Generated by immunoSEQ multiplex PCR, the TCRdb table keeps only in-frame clones and is missing some. The sample includes about 78,000 clones, around 91% of them seen just once. This clone has only one observation. This CDR3 region has 16 residues. From germline, CDR1 is LGHDT and CDR2 YNNKEL (reference sequence). The trim removed 5 bases at V and 4 bases at J, leaving 5 bases unmatched. The chain couples TRBV3-1 (or the pseudogene TRBV3-2) to TRBJ2-2; TRBD1 aligns across 12 bases. Material for sequencing was peripheral blood. The sequence was obtained from a woman aged 45-65 years in a cohort sampled during active COVID-19. This chain's CDR3 is CASSSGTGGLTGELFF. CDR3 in DNA: TGTGCCAGCAGCTCCGGGACAGGGGGCCTCACCGGGGAGCTGTTTTTT.